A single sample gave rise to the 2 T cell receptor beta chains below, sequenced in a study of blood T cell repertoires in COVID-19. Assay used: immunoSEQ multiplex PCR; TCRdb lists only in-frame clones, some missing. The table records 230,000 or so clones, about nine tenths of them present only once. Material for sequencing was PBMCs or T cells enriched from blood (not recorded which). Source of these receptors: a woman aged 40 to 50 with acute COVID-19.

The DNA for the CDR3 is TGTGCCAGCAGCTTAGCAGGGACAGGGGGCGATGAAAAACTGTTTTTT. It specifies CASSLAGTGGDEKLFF. V usage is TRBV7-9 and J usage is TRBJ1-4; 12 bases line up with TRBD1. The V gene's germline CDR1 is SEHNR and CDR2 FQNEAQ (reference sequence). The CDR3 runs 16 residues. J was trimmed by 6 bases and V by 0 bases; bases with no gene match: 2. The full variable domain, completed using reference TRBV7-9 and TRBJ1-4, is DTGVSQNPRHKITKRGQNVTFRCDPISEHNRLYWYRQTLGQGPEFLTYFQNEAQLEKSRLLSDRFSAERPKGSFSTLEIQRTEQGDSAMYLCASSLAGTGGDEKLFFGSGTQLSVL.

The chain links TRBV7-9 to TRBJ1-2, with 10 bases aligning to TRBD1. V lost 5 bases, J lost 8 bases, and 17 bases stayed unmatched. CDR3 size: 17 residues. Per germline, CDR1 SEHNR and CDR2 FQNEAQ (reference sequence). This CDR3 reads CASSPTVGQGLSEGYTF. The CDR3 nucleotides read TGTGCCAGCAGCCCGACTGTGGGACAGGGGCTGAGTGAGGGCTACACCTTC.